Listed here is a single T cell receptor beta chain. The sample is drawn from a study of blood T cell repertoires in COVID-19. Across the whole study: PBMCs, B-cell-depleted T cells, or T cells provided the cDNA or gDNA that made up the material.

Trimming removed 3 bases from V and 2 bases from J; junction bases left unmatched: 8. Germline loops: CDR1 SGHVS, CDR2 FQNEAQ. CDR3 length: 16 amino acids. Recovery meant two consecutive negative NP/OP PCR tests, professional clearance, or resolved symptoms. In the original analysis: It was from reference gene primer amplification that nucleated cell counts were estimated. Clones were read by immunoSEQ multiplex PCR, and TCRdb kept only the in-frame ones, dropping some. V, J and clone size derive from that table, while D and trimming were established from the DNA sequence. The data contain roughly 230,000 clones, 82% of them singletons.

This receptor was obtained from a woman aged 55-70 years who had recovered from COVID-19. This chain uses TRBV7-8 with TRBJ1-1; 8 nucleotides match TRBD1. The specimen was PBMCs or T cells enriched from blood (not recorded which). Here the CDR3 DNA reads TGTGCCAGCAGCTTGGGTCCCAGGGGGCTTAACACTGAAGCTTTCTTT. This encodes CASSLGPRGLNTEAFF.